The 5 T cell receptor beta chains reported below all come from one sample, sequenced in a study of CD8+ T cells in alopecia areata. Sequencing templates came from extracted RNA that was reverse transcribed into cDNA. The repertoire was sequenced with immunoSEQ multiplex PCR; TCRdb's copy has only in-frame clones and lacks some. The table lists around 200,000 clones, around 60% of them singletons, with roughly 13% in the top ten. Regarding treatment: oral pan-JAK inhibitor, 5-10 mg twice daily. The sequences come from CD8+ T cells sorted from blood, collected at week 24, from a patient treated with tofacitinib. The receptors come from a human donor with alopecia areata.

This rearrangement joins TRBV4-1 to TRBJ2-5; D is unresolved. Germline CDR1 is MGHRA and CDR2 is YSYEKL. The CDR3 sequence is 15 residues long. Trimming removed 0 bases at V and 2 bases at J, with 10 bases between. The CDR3 coding sequence is TGCGCCAGCAGCCAAGATCGGGCAACACAAGAGACCCAGTACTTC. Protein sequence: CASSQDRATQETQYF.

This chain joins TRBV27 and TRBJ2-7; no definite D call. V shed 0 bases and J shed 2 bases, with 5 bases lying between them. The CDR3 is made up of 13 amino acids. The germline gives CDR1 MNHEY, CDR2 SMNVEV (reference sequence). The CDR3 coding sequence is TGTGCCAGCAGTTTATCGCCCACCTACGAGCAGTACTTC. It specifies CASSLSPTYEQYF.

V is TRBV19 and J is TRBJ2-7, with a weak D call TRBD1 (6 bases). Germline V CDR1 and CDR2: LNHDA, SQIVND (reference sequence). The germline V and J ends were trimmed by 5 bases and 2 bases, with 19 bases remaining between them. The CDR3 has 16 amino acids. CDR3 loop: CASSLGDGQNPYEQYF. CDR3 DNA sequence: TGTGCCAGTAGTCTCGGGGATGGACAGAACCCCTACGAGCAGTACTTC.

This clone was observed a few times. This chain joins TRBV7-9 and TRBJ2-2; the D is unclear. CDR3 size: 13 residues. The V end was cut by 4 bases, the J end by 6 bases, with 9 bases between. Per the germline V gene, CDR1 is SEHNR and CDR2 is FQNEAQ (reference sequence). CDR3 sequence (DNA): TGTGCCAGCAGCTGGCTGGGATCCGGGGAGCTGTTTTTT. Its translation is CASSWLGSGELFF.

The V gene is TRBV18, the J gene TRBJ1-2; a weak D match, TRBD1 (6 bases). From germline, CDR1 is KGHSH and CDR2 LQKENI. The CDR3 contains 13 residues. The germline V and J ends were trimmed by 2 bases and 6 bases, with 10 bases remaining between them. CDR3: CASSPAQGNGYTF. The CDR3 DNA reads as TGTGCCAGCTCACCAGCCCAGGGGAATGGCTACACCTTC.